Listed below are T cell receptor beta chains from one sample, sequenced in a study of early T cells in non-severe SARS-CoV-2 infection. MiXCR was run by TCRdb on the 5' RACE reads, yielding one entry per CDR3 protein. The sample yields around 26,000 distinct CDR3 sequences, roughly 4.8% seen once. The source material was whole blood. These receptor sequences come from an adult who was a healthcare worker with PCR-confirmed SARS-CoV-2 infection or an uninfected control (not recorded which). The CDR3 runs from the conserved cysteine through the conserved F or W. The order of the fields is clone size, J gene, D gene, CDR3 length, V gene, CDR3 DNA, CDR3 protein. A D gene is named only where the DNA matches it firmly. Only some rows state a clone size, as once, few, many or a class for expanded clones.

clone size: many; J gene: TRBJ2-7; D gene: NA; CDR3 length: 13; V gene: TRBV28; CDR3 DNA: TGTGCCAGCAGTTATGGACCTGCCAACGAGCAGTACTTC; CDR3 protein: CASSYGPANEQYF
clone size: many; J gene: TRBJ1-1; D gene: NA; CDR3 length: 13; V gene: TRBV30; CDR3 DNA: TGTGCCTGGGGGACACGGGCGAGCACTGAAGCTTTCTTT; CDR3 protein: CAWGTRASTEAFF
clone size: many; J gene: TRBJ2-1; D gene: TRBD2; CDR3 length: 18; V gene: TRBV7-3; CDR3 DNA: TGTGCCAGCAGCCTCCGAGGCGCGGGGGGCCACTCCTACAATGAGCAGTTCTTC; CDR3 protein: CASSLRGAGGHSYNEQFF
clone size: many; J gene: TRBJ2-7; D gene: TRBD1; CDR3 length: 16; V gene: TRBV7-9; CDR3 DNA: TGTGCCAGCAGCCGCCCAGCCGGGACAGGGGGATACGAGCAGTACTTC; CDR3 protein: CASSRPAGTGGYEQYF
clone size: NA; J gene: TRBJ1-1; D gene: TRBD1; CDR3 length: 14; V gene: TRBV7-3; CDR3 DNA: TGTGCCAGCAGCTTAGTAGGGGGCCACACTGAAGCTTTCTTT; CDR3 protein: CASSLVGGHTEAFF
clone size: few; J gene: TRBJ2-7; D gene: TRBD2; CDR3 length: 17; V gene: TRBV5-4; CDR3 DNA: TGTGCCAGCAGTACCTCACCTAGCGGGAGGGCCTATCGCGAGCAGTACTTC; CDR3 protein: CASSTSPSGRAYREQYF
clone size: many; J gene: TRBJ1-4; D gene: NA; CDR3 length: 14; V gene: TRBV19; CDR3 DNA: TGTGCCAGTAGTCGTACAGCAACTAATGAAAAACTGTTTTTT; CDR3 protein: CASSRTATNEKLFF
clone size: many; J gene: TRBJ2-2; D gene: TRBD1; CDR3 length: 15; V gene: TRBV18; CDR3 DNA: TGTGCCAGCTCTTCGACAGGGGGCGACACCGGGGAGCTGTTTTTT; CDR3 protein: CASSSTGGDTGELFF
clone size: few; J gene: TRBJ1-1; D gene: NA; CDR3 length: 13; V gene: TRBV5-6; CDR3 DNA: TGTGCCAGCAGCTTGGGGAGGGGGACTGAAGCTTTCTTT; CDR3 protein: CASSLGRGTEAFF
clone size: few; J gene: TRBJ2-7; D gene: NA; CDR3 length: 13; V gene: TRBV5-1; CDR3 DNA: TGCGCCAGCAGCTTTCCACCGGGTCGGGAGCAGTACTTC; CDR3 protein: CASSFPPGREQYF
clone size: many; J gene: TRBJ2-1; D gene: TRBD2; CDR3 length: 15; V gene: TRBV7-9; CDR3 DNA: TGTGCCAGCAGCTTAGGGGCTAGCGGGGTCAATGAGCAGTTCTTC; CDR3 protein: CASSLGASGVNEQFF
clone size: NA; J gene: TRBJ1-2; D gene: NA; CDR3 length: 12; V gene: TRBV6-1; CDR3 DNA: TGTGCCAGTACGGACAAGTTTTATGGCTACACCTTC; CDR3 protein: CASTDKFYGYTF
clone size: medium-sized; J gene: TRBJ1-1; D gene: TRBD1; CDR3 length: 12; V gene: TRBV7-9; CDR3 DNA: TGTGCCAGCAGCTTCGACAGGGGAGAAGATTTCTTT; CDR3 protein: CASSFDRGEDFF
clone size: many; J gene: TRBJ2-1; D gene: TRBD2; CDR3 length: 13; V gene: TRBV2; CDR3 DNA: TGTGCCAGCAGTGAGCCTAGCGGGGGCCGAGGACTCTTC; CDR3 protein: CASSEPSGGRGLF
clone size: NA; J gene: TRBJ2-5; D gene: NA; CDR3 length: 15; V gene: TRBV21-1; CDR3 DNA: TGTGCCAGCAGCACGAACAGGGGGCTGAGGGAGACCCAGTACTTC; CDR3 protein: CASSTNRGLRETQYF
clone size: many; J gene: TRBJ1-1; D gene: NA; CDR3 length: 13; V gene: TRBV20-1; CDR3 DNA: TGCAGTGCTAGTAATACAGGGAACACTGAAGCTTTCTTT; CDR3 protein: CSASNTGNTEAFF
clone size: many; J gene: TRBJ1-1; D gene: NA; CDR3 length: 12; V gene: TRBV10-2; CDR3 DNA: TGCGCCAGCAAACGCATGAACACTGAAGCTTTCTTT; CDR3 protein: CASKRMNTEAFF
clone size: many; J gene: TRBJ2-7; D gene: TRBD2; CDR3 length: 15; V gene: TRBV18; CDR3 DNA: TGTGCCAGCTCGCCCGCGGGGGTCCTCGAGTACGAGCAGTACTTC; CDR3 protein: CASSPAGVLEYEQYF
clone size: many; J gene: TRBJ1-1; D gene: NA; CDR3 length: 13; V gene: TRBV29-1; CDR3 DNA: TGCAGCGCAGGTCCTCACTATGAGGCGGAAGCTTTCTTT; CDR3 protein: CSAGPHYEAEAFF
clone size: few; J gene: TRBJ1-6; D gene: NA; CDR3 length: 13; V gene: TRBV12-3/TRBV12-4; CDR3 DNA: TGTGCCAGCAGTTTCTGGGTGAACTCACCCCTCCACTTT; CDR3 protein: CASSFWVNSPLHF
clone size: many; J gene: TRBJ2-3; D gene: TRBD2; CDR3 length: 16; V gene: TRBV4-1; CDR3 DNA: TGCGCCAGCAGCCTAGGGGCTAGCGGGGGAGGAGATACGCAGTATTTT; CDR3 protein: CASSLGASGGGDTQYF